The 13 T cell receptor beta chains below were found in one sample sequenced in a study of blood T cell repertoires in COVID-19 (dated by TCRdb to the early 2020s). The library was generated by the immunoSEQ multiplex PCR assay. The source is immuneACCESS, and TCRdb retained only in-frame sequences with V and J called. Part of the clones is not carried over; for the studies checked, unresolved V genes explain less than half of this, and the remainder is unexplained. This sample comprises around 210,000 clones, around 81% of them detected only once. The ten largest clones add up to approximately 0.97% of the sample. The sequencing input was peripheral blood. The receptor source for this set is a man aged 55 to 69 with COVID-19, enrolled during active disease.

This chain connects TRBV24-1 to TRBJ2-3, with TRBD1 matching 9 bases. The ends lost 5 bases at V and 2 bases at J; junction bases unmatched: 4. Germline CDR1 KGHDR, CDR2 SFDVKD. The CDR3 totals 15 residues. The CDR3 is CATSAEQGATDTQYF. CDR3 bases: TGTGCCACCAGTGCTGAACAGGGGGCCACAGATACGCAGTATTTT.

This rearrangement joins TRBV11-2 to TRBJ2-7, with a weak D call TRBD1 (6 bases). V was trimmed by 4 bases and J by 0 bases, leaving 10 bases between them. Germline lookup yields CDR1 SGHAT and CDR2 FQNNGV. CDR3 length equals 14 residues. The CDR3 loop is CASSSDRNSYEQYF. The CDR3 nucleotides are TGTGCCAGCAGCTCTGACAGGAACTCCTACGAGCAGTACTTC.

This chain connects TRBV5-6 to TRBJ1-6; TRBD1 is a possible D gene (5 bases). Germline CDR1 and CDR2: SGHDT and YYEEEE. CDR3 length: 15 amino acids. V was trimmed by 0 bases and J by 8 bases, leaving 12 bases between them. DNA for the CDR3: TGTGCCAGCAGCTTGGCGGAGGGGATGTATTCACCCCTCCACTTT. Translation gives CASSLAEGMYSPLHF.

The chain uses TRBV3-1 (or the pseudogene TRBV3-2) and TRBJ1-2, with TRBD1 matching 10 bases. The CDR3 has 14 residues. After removal of 2 bases from V and 9 bases from J, the junction contained 6 bases not matched to a gene. Germline V gene lookup returns CDR1 LGHDT and CDR2 YNNKEL (reference sequence). For the CDR3, the DNA is TGTGCCAGCAGCCAAACGGGACAGGGGCATAGCTACACCTTC. Protein product: CASSQTGQGHSYTF.

This chain uses TRBV18 with TRBJ1-6, with TRBD1 identical over 10 bases. The CDR3 length is 16 residues. The V and J ends lost 5 bases and 7 bases, in that order; junction bases with no gene match: 8. Germline V gene sequence: CDR1 KGHSH, CDR2 LQKENI. CDR3: CASSIYRDRGNSPLHF. The CDR3 DNA follows: TGTGCCAGCTCAATCTACAGGGACAGGGGCAATTCACCCCTCCACTTT.

V gene TRBV7-9 combines with J gene TRBJ2-6; D may be TRBD1 or TRBD2 (6 bases each). The CDR3 runs 15 residues. The V end lost 5 bases, the J end lost 4 bases, and 12 bases lay between the germline ends. Germline-derived CDR1 and CDR2 are SEHNR and FQNEAQ (reference sequence). This chain's CDR3 is CASSIGGQGANVLTF. CDR3 in DNA: TGTGCCAGCAGCATAGGGGGGCAGGGGGCCAACGTCCTGACTTTC. Complete variable domain (other parts from reference TRBV7-9 and TRBJ2-6): DTGVSQNPRHKITKRGQNVTFRCDPISEHNRLYWYRQTLGQGPEFLTYFQNEAQLEKSRLLSDRFSAERPKGSFSTLEIQRTEQGDSAMYLCASSIGGQGANVLTFGAGSRLTVL.

This clone appeared a few times. The chain recombines TRBV6-4 with TRBJ1-5; maybe TRBD1 (5 bases). CDR3 length equals 14 residues. Between the trimmed V and J ends, which lost 2 bases and 7 bases, there was a span of 12 bases. CDR1 is MRHNA and CDR2 is SNTAGT in the germline V gene. CDR3 in DNA: TGTGCCAGCAGTGACGTGGCAGGGAGGCAGCCCCAGCATTTT. Residues: CASSDVAGRQPQHF.

J is TRBJ1-2 and V is TRBV30, with unresolved D. CDR1 is GTSNPN, CDR2 SVGIG, per germline (reference sequence). V dropped 4 bases and J dropped 2 bases, with 14 bases sitting between them. The CDR3 length is 14 residues. Here the CDR3 reads CAWKTRNPNYGYTF. Written as DNA, the CDR3 is TGTGCCTGGAAGACTCGAAACCCAAACTATGGCTACACCTTC.

The chain couples TRBV5-1 to TRBJ2-3, with 7 bases lining up with TRBD1. This CDR3 spans 15 amino acids. Germline CDR1 is SGHRS and CDR2 is YFSETQ. V was clipped by 3 bases and J by 1 base; unmatched bases: 5. For the CDR3, the DNA is TGCGCCAGCAGCTACCCGGGACAGCGCACAGATACGCAGTATTTT. It translates to CASSYPGQRTDTQYF.

The genes are TRBV27 and TRBJ2-4, with D possibly TRBD2 on 5 matching bases. The germline V and J ends were trimmed by 2 bases and 9 bases, with 8 bases remaining between them. The length of the CDR3 is 12 residues. Germline values: CDR1 MNHEY, CDR2 SMNVEV (reference sequence). The CDR3 DNA reads as TGTGCCAGCAGTTTACTAGCAAGCATTCAGTACTTC. It translates to CASSLLASIQYF.

This chain uses TRBV5-1 with TRBJ2-1; D is perhaps TRBD2 (5 bases). V lost 5 bases and J lost 10, with 16 bases in between. Per the germline V gene, CDR1 is SGHRS and CDR2 is YFSETQ. The CDR3 runs to 13 residues. CDR3 loop: CASREASEREQFF. For the CDR3, the DNA is TGCGCCAGCAGGGAGGCCTCCGAACGGGAGCAGTTCTTC.

The count of this clone is one. The rearrangement uses TRBV4-1 and TRBJ2-4; a possible D gene is TRBD2 (7 bases). V dropped 3 bases and J dropped 3 bases, with 12 bases sitting between them. The CDR3 contains 15 residues. Germline-derived CDR1 and CDR2 are MGHRA and YSYEKL. The CDR3 DNA reads TGCGCCAGCAGCCAGAGGGAGGGGGTCAAAAACATTCAGTACTTC. Its protein is CASSQREGVKNIQYF.

CDR3 sequence (DNA): TGTGCCAGCAGCTTAGCAAGGGAAGGGGATGGCTACACCTTC. Translated, it gives CASSLAREGDGYTF. The gene calls are TRBV7-9 and TRBJ1-2, with D possibly matching TRBD1 (5 bases). Trimming shortened V by 0 bases and J by 6 bases, and 11 bases separated the two germline ends. The CDR3 loop spans 14 amino acids. Germline assignment: CDR1 SEHNR and CDR2 FQNEAQ (reference sequence).